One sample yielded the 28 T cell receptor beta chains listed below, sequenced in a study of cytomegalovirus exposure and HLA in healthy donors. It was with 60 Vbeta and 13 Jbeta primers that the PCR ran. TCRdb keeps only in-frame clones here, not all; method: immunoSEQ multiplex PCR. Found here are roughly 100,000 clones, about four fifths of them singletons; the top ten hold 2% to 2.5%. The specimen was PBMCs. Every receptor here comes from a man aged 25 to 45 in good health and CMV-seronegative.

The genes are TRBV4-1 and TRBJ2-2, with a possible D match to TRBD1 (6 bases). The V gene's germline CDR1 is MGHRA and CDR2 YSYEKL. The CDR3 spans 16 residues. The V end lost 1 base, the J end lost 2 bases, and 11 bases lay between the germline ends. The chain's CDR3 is CASSQVPGQNTGELFF. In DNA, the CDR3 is TGCGCCAGCAGCCAAGTTCCGGGACAAAACACCGGGGAGCTGTTTTTT.

The CDR3 coding sequence is TGTGCCAGCAGTTCCAGGGAGGGAGATACGCAGTATTTT. Amino acids: CASSSREGDTQYF. The rearrangement uses TRBV6-5 and TRBJ2-3, with 7 positions matching TRBD2. This CDR3 contains 13 residues. The trim removed 4 bases at V and 5 bases at J, leaving 3 bases unmatched. CDR1 MNHEY and CDR2 SVGAGI come from the germline V gene.

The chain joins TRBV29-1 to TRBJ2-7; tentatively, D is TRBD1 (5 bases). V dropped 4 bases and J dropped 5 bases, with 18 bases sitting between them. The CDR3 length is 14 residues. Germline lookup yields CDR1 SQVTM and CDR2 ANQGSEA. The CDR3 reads CSVGVSSGNNEQYF. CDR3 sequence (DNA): TGCAGCGTTGGAGTCTCCTCAGGGAACAACGAGCAGTACTTC.

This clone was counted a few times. The CDR3, as DNA: TGTGCCTGGGAGAGCAGCGCTGAAGCTTTCTTT. Its translation is CAWESSAEAFF. This chain links TRBV30 with TRBJ1-1; D call uncertain. Per the germline V gene, CDR1 is GTSNPN and CDR2 is SVGIG (reference sequence). Trimming removed 5 bases from V and 6 bases from J, with 10 bases in between. CDR3 length: 11 residues.

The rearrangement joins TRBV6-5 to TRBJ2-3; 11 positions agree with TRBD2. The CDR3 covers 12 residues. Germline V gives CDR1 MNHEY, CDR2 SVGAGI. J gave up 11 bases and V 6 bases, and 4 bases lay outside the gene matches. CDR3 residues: CASRDSGRVQYF. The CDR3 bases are TGTGCCAGCAGGGATAGCGGGAGGGTGCAGTATTTT.

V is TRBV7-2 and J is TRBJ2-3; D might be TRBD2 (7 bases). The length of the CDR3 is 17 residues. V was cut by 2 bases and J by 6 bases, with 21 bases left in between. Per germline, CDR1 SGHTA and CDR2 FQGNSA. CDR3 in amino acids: CASSLSSGGLGRDTQYF. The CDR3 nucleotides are TGTGCCAGCAGCTTAAGCTCGGGGGGCCTCGGCAGGGATACGCAGTATTTT. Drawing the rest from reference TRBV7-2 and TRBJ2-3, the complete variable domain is GAGVSQSPSNKVTEKGKDVELRCDPISGHTALYWYRQSLGQGLEFLIYFQGNSAPDKSGLPSDRFSAERTGGSVSTLTIQRTQQEDSAVYLCASSLSSGGLGRDTQYFGPGTRLTVL.

The CDR3 sequence is CASTQNSNTEAFF. In nucleotides, the CDR3 is TGTGCCAGCACACAGAACTCGAACACTGAAGCTTTCTTT. This chain links TRBV2 with TRBJ1-1, with D unresolved. The CDR3 loop spans 13 amino acids. CDR1 is SNHLY, CDR2 FYNNEI, per germline. Trimming stripped 7 bases from V and 1 base from J, with 10 bases between.

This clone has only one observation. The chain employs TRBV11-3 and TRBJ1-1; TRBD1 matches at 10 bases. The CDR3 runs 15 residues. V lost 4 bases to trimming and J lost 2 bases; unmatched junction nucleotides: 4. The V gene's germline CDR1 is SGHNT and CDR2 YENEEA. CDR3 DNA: TGTGCCAGCAGCTCAGGACAGGGGGAAAACACTGAAGCTTTCTTT. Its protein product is CASSSGQGENTEAFF.

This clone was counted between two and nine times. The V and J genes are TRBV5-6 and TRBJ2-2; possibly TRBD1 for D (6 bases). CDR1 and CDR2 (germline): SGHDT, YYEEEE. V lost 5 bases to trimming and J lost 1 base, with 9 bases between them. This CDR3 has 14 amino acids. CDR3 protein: CASRMGQNTGELFF. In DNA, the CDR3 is TGTGCCAGCAGGATGGGACAGAACACCGGGGAGCTGTTTTTT.

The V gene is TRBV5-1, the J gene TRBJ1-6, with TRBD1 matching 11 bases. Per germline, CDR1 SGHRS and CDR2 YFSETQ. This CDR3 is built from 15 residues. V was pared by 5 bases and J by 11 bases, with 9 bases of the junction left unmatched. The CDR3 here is CASREGQGAETPLHF. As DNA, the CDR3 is TGCGCCAGCAGAGAAGGACAGGGGGCGGAAACACCCCTCCACTTT.

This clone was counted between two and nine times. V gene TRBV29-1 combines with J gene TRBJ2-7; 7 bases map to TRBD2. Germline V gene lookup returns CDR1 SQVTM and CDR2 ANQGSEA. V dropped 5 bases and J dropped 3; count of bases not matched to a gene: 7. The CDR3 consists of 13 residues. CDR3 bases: TGCAGCGTTAATAGCGGGTTTAACTACGAGCAGTACTTC. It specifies CSVNSGFNYEQYF.

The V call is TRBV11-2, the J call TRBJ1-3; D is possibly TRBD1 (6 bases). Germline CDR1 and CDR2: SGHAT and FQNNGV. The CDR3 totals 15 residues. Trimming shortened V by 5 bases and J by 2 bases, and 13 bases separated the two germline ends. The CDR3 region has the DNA TGTGCCAGCAGCACAAACGGGGACACTGGAAACACCATATATTTT. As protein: CASSTNGDTGNTIYF. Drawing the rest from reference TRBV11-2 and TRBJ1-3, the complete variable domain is EAGVAQSPRYKIIEKRQSVAFWCNPISGHATLYWYQQILGQGPKLLIQFQNNGVVDDSQLPKDRFSAERLKGVDSTLKIQPAKLEDSAVYLCASSTNGDTGNTIYFGEGSWLTVV.

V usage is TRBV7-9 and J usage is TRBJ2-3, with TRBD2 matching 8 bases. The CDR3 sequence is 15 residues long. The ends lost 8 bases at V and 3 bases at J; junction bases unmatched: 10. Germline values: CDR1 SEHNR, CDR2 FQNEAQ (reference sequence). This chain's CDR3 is CASGVAGRGTDTQYF. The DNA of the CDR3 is TGTGCCAGCGGGGTAGCGGGAAGAGGGACAGATACGCAGTATTTT.

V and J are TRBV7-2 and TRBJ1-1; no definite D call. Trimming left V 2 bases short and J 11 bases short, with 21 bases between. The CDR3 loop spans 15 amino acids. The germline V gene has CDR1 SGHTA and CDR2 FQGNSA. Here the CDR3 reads CASSLTVVRSPTAFF. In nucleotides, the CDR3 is TGTGCCAGCAGCTTAACGGTCGTACGGAGCCCGACGGCTTTCTTT. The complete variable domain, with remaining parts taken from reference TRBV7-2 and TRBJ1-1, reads GAGVSQSPSNKVTEKGKDVELRCDPISGHTALYWYRQSLGQGLEFLIYFQGNSAPDKSGLPSDRFSAERTGGSVSTLTIQRTQQEDSAVYLCASSLTVVRSPTAFFGQGTRLTVV.

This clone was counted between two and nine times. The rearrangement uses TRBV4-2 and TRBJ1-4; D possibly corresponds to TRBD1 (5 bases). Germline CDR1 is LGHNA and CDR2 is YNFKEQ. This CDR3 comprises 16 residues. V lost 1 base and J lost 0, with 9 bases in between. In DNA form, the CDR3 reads TGTGCCAGCAGCCAAGTCAAGACAGCAACTAATGAAAAACTGTTTTTT. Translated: CASSQVKTATNEKLFF.

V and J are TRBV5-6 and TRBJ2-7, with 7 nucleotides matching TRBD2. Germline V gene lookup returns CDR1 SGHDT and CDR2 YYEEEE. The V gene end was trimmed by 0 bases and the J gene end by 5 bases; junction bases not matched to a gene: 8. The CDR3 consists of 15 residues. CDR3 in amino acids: CASSLGGGSRDEQYF. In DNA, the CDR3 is TGTGCCAGCAGCTTGGGGGGCGGGAGTAGGGACGAGCAGTACTTC.

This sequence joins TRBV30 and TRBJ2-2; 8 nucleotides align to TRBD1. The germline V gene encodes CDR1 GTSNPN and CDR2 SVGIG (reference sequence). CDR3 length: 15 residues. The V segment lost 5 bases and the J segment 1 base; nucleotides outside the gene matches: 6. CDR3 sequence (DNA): TGTGCCTGGGGGGGACAGGCTGGGAACACCGGGGAGCTGTTTTTT. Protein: CAWGGQAGNTGELFF. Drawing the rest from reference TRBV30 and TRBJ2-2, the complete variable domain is SQTIHQWPATLVQPVGSPLSLECTVEGTSNPNLYWYRQAAGRGLQLLFYSVGIGQISSEVPQNLSASRPQDRQFILSSKKLLLSDSGFYLCAWGGQAGNTGELFFGEGSRLTVL.

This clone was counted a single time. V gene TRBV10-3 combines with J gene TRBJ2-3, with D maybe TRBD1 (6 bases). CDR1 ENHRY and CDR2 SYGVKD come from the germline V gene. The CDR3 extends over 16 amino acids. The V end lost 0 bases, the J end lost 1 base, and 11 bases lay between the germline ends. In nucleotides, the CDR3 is TGTGCCATCAGTGAGTCGGGGGCTCGGGGCACAGATACGCAGTATTTT. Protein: CAISESGARGTDTQYF.

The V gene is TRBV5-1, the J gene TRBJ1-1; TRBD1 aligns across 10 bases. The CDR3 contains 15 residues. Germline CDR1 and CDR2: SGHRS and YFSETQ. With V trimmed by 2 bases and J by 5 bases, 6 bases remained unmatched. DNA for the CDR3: TGCGCCAGCAGCTTTACCGGGACAGGGGAGACTGAAGCTTTCTTT. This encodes CASSFTGTGETEAFF. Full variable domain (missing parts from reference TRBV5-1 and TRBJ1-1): KAGVTQTPRYLIKTRGQQVTLSCSPISGHRSVSWYQQTPGQGLQFLFEYFSETQRNKGNFPGRFSGRQFSNSRSEMNVSTLELGDSALYLCASSFTGTGETEAFFGQGTRLTVV.

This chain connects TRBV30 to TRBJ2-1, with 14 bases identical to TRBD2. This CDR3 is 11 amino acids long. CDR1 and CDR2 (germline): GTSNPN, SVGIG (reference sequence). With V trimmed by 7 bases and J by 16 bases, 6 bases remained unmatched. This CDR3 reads CASTSGGDQFF. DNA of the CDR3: TGTGCCTCGACTAGCGGGGGGGACCAATTCTTC.

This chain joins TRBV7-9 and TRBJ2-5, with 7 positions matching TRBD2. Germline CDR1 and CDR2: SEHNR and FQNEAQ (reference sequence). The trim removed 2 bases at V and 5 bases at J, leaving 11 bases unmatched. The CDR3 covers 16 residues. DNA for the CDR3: TGTGCCAGCAGCTTAATATCTCAAGCGGGATTGGAGACCCAGTACTTC. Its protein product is CASSLISQAGLETQYF.

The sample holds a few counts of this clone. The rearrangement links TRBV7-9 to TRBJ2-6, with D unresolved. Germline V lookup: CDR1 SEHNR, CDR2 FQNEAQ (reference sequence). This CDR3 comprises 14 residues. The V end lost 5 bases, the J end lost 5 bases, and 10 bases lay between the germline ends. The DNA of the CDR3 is TGTGCCAGCAGCCCCGAGCTGTGGGCCAACGTCCTGACTTTC. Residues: CASSPELWANVLTF. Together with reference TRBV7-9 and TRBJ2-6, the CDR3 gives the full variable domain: DTGVSQNPRHKITKRGQNVTFRCDPISEHNRLYWYRQTLGQGPEFLTYFQNEAQLEKSRLLSDRFSAERPKGSFSTLEIQRTEQGDSAMYLCASSPELWANVLTFGAGSRLTVL.

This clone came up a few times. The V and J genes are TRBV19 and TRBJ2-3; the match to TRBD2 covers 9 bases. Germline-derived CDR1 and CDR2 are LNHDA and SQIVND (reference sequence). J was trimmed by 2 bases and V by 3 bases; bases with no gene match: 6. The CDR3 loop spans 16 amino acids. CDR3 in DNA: TGTGCCAGTAGTATCTTTGGCGGGAGGGCCACAGATACGCAGTATTTT. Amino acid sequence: CASSIFGGRATDTQYF. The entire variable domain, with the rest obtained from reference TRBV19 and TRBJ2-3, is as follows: DGGITQSPKYLFRKEGQNVTLSCEQNLNHDAMYWYRQDPGQGLRLIYYSQIVNDFQKGDIAEGYSVSREKKESFPLTVTSAQKNPTAFYLCASSIFGGRATDTQYFGPGTRLTVL.

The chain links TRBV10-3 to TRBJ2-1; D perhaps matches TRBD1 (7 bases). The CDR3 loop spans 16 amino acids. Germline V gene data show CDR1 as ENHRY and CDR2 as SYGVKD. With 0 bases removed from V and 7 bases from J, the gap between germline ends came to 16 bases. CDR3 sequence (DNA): TGTGCCATCAGTGAGTCCAGGGGGGCTGGCTTTAATGAGCAGTTCTTC. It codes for CAISESRGAGFNEQFF.

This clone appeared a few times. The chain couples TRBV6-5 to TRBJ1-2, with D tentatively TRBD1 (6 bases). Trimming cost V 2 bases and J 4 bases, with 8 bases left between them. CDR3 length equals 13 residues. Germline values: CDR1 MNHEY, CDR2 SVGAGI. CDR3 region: CASSYDRSYGYTF. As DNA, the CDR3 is TGTGCCAGCAGTTACGACAGGAGCTATGGCTACACCTTC.

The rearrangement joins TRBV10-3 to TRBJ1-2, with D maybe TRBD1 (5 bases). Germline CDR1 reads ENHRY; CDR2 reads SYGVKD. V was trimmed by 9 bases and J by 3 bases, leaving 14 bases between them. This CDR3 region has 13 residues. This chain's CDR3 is CAITGAGDYGYTF. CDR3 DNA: TGTGCCATTACAGGAGCCGGAGACTATGGCTACACCTTC.

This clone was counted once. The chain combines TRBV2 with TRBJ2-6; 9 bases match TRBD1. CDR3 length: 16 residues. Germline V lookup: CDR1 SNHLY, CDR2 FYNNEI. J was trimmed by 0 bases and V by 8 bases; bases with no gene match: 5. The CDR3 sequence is CASWDRVLSGANVLTF. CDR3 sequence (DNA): TGTGCCAGCTGGGACAGGGTACTCTCTGGGGCCAACGTCCTGACTTTC.

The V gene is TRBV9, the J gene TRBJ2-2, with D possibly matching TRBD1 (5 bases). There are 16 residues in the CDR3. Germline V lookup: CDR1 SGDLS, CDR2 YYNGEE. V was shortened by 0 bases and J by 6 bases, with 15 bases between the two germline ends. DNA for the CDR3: TGTGCCAGCAGCGTAGGGTCAGGGCTTGATGCCGGGGAGCTGTTTTTT. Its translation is CASSVGSGLDAGELFF.